This entry lists 10 T cell receptor beta chains sequenced from one sample in a study of human T cells and chemical hapten exposure. Time point: patch test 3, about 24 weeks after DPC sensitization. The sample's treatment: therapeutic diphenylcyclopropenone sensitization with weekly scalp DPC. TCRdb fed the RACE reads into MiXCR, producing one record per CDR3 protein. Here the sample spans about 84,000 distinct CDR3 sequences, 10% to 11% being singletons. The sample in question was whole blood, obtained in connection with sensitization to the hapten diphenylcyclopropenone (DPC). These receptors all stem from a woman aged 50 to 60 with alopecia areata. Some clones in this sample may be carry-over from other donors' samples.

This chain uses TRBV6-2 or TRBV6-3 with TRBJ1-6, with TRBD1 matching over 7 bases. Germline V gives CDR1 MNHEY, CDR2 SVGEGT. With 0 bases clipped from V and 7 bases from J, the junction kept 0 bases outside the gene matches. CDR3 length: 14 amino acids. The CDR3 bases are TGTGCCAGCAGTTACTCGACAGGGAATTCACCCCTCCACTTT. Its translation: CASSYSTGNSPLHF.

The sample holds many counts of this clonotype. The rearrangement uses TRBV5-1 and TRBJ2-6; D remains ambiguous. With 4 bases removed from V and 2 bases from J, the gap between germline ends came to 13 bases. CDR1 and CDR2 (germline): SGHRS, YFSETQ. This CDR3 is 16 amino acids long. In DNA form, the CDR3 reads TGCGCCAGCAGCATCGGAACTTCGCCTGGGGCCAACGTCCTGACTTTC. Protein product: CASSIGTSPGANVLTF.

The V call is TRBV6-2 or TRBV6-3, the J call TRBJ2-6; no firm D call. This CDR3 region has 19 residues. V lost 1 base and J 0 bases, leaving 16 bases between the germline ends. CDR1 is MNHEY, CDR2 SVGEGT, per germline. CDR3 in amino acids: CASSYFPGGPASGANVLTF. The CDR3 bases are TGTGCCAGCAGTTACTTCCCGGGCGGACCGGCCTCTGGGGCCAACGTCCTGACTTTC.

The rearrangement uses TRBV29-1 and TRBJ2-5; D possibly uses TRBD1 or TRBD2 (5 bases each). The ends were cut back, 7 bases at V and 4 bases at J, with 13 bases in the middle. Germline loops: CDR1 SQVTM, CDR2 ANQGSEA. This CDR3 has 12 amino acids. CDR3: CSAWGTRETQYF. The CDR3 DNA reads as TGCAGCGCCTGGGGGACCCGAGAGACCCAGTACTTC.

This clonotype was observed a few times. The chain is built from TRBV29-1 and TRBJ2-1; D possibly matches TRBD1 or TRBD2 (5 bases each). CDR3 size: 13 residues. CDR1 is SQVTM, CDR2 ANQGSEA, per germline. With 6 bases removed from V and 15 bases from J, the gap between germline ends came to 24 bases. CDR3 in amino acids: CSVDDSPGAEGFF. In DNA, the CDR3 is TGCAGCGTGGATGATTCCCCCGGGGCCGAGGGGTTCTTC.

The V call is TRBV19, the J call TRBJ1-2, with 10 bases aligning to TRBD1. Looked up from germline, CDR1 is LNHDA and CDR2 is SQIVND (reference sequence). V lost 6 bases, J lost 4 bases, and 5 bases stayed unmatched. The CDR3 contains 14 residues. DNA for the CDR3: TGTGCCAGTAGCGCGGACAGGGGGGTCTATGGCTACACCTTC. Protein product: CASSADRGVYGYTF.

The chain couples TRBV11-3 to TRBJ2-2; TRBD2 aligns across 8 bases. The germline V gene has CDR1 SGHNT and CDR2 YENEEA. The J segment lost 5 bases and the V segment lost 7 bases, leaving 3 bases of the junction unmatched. The CDR3 totals 13 residues. The CDR3 protein is CASTGGRTGELFF. CDR3 coding DNA: TGTGCCAGCACGGGGGGGCGAACCGGGGAGCTGTTTTTT.

As regards this clonotype: A much larger clone is a single base away; this may be a read error. The J gene is TRBJ2-2, the V gene TRBV11-3; either TRBD1 or TRBD2 may fit D (5 bases each). The ends were cut back, 4 bases at V and 0 bases at J, with 12 bases in the middle. CDR3 length: 16 residues. The germline gives CDR1 SGHNT, CDR2 YENEEA. CDR3 nucleotides: TGTGCCAGCAGCTGGGAGACAGAGACGAACACCGGGGAGCTGTTTTTT. Translating gives CASSWETETNTGELFF.

The table lists this clonotype with many counts. The V gene is TRBV18, the J gene TRBJ2-7, with 14 bases aligning to TRBD2. The CDR3 is made up of 16 amino acids. The V and J ends lost 8 bases and 7 bases, in that order; junction bases with no gene match: 13. CDR1 is KGHSH, CDR2 LQKENI, per germline. The CDR3, as DNA: TGTGCCAGCAAAGCTAAGGGACTAGCGGGAGTGGTGGAGCAGTACTTC. This encodes CASKAKGLAGVVEQYF.

In regard to this clonotype: Just one base apart from a much larger clone, this may be a read error. CDR3 sequence: CASSSGTEVYETQYF. For the CDR3, the DNA is TGTGCCAGCAGTTCCGGGACAGAGGTCTATGAGACCCAGTACTTC. This rearrangement joins TRBV6-5 to TRBJ2-5; 7 bases agree with TRBD1. This CDR3 comprises 15 residues. The V and J ends lost 4 bases and 5 bases, in that order; junction bases with no gene match: 10. Germline V gene data show CDR1 as MNHEY and CDR2 as SVGAGI.